This is a list of T cell receptor beta chains from one sample in a study of cytomegalovirus exposure and HLA in healthy donors. Assay used: immunoSEQ multiplex PCR; TCRdb lists only in-frame clones, some missing. The listing records approximately 96,000 clones. The sequenced material came from PBMCs. Receptors were obtained from a girl aged 10-17 years in good health and CMV-seropositive. The CDR3 runs from the conserved cysteine through the conserved F or W. D genes are given only for firm matches.

v_gene	d_gene	j_gene	CDR3aa	CDR3nt
TRBV7-8	-	TRBJ1-2	CASSQKQGESFGYTF	TGTGCCAGCAGCCAGAAACAGGGAGAGTCTTTCGGCTACACCTTC
TRBV19	-	TRBJ1-1	CASSLGLNTEAFF	TGTGCCAGTAGTCTCGGGTTAAACACTGAAGCTTTCTTT
TRBV4-3	-	TRBJ1-6	CASSQEQNSPLHF	TGCGCCAGCAGCCAAGAACAAAATTCACCCCTCCACTTT
TRBV6-5	TRBD2	TRBJ2-3	CASGGGGPGDTQYF	TGTGCCAGCGGCGGGGGGGGCCCCGGGGATACGCAGTATTTT
TRBV7-6	-	TRBJ2-2	CASSSADSDNTGELFF	TGTGCCAGCAGCTCCGCCGACAGCGACAACACCGGGGAGCTGTTTTTT
TRBV25-1	-	TRBJ1-4	CASSDGQGGEKLFF	TGTGCCAGCAGTGATGGGCAGGGAGGCGAAAAACTGTTTTTT
TRBV25-1	-	TRBJ2-3	CASSKQGQDTQYF	TGTGCCAGCAGTAAACAGGGTCAGGATACGCAGTATTTT
TRBV29-1	TRBD1	TRBJ2-5	CSVEGRGETQYF	TGCAGCGTTGAGGGCAGGGGGGAGACCCAGTACTTC
TRBV2	-	TRBJ2-2	CASSATRGTNTGELFF	TGTGCCAGCAGTGCTACTCGGGGAACGAACACCGGGGAGCTGTTTTTT
TRBV10-3	-	TRBJ1-2	CAIKSVYGYTF	TGTGCCATCAAGTCGGTCTATGGCTACACCTTC
TRBV7-2	-	TRBJ2-2	CASSLVNQGAGTGELFF	TGTGCCAGCAGCTTAGTTAATCAGGGTGCAGGAACCGGGGAGCTGTTTTTT
TRBV19	-	TRBJ1-4	CASSKTGTNEKLFF	TGTGCCAGTAGTAAGACAGGTACTAATGAAAAACTGTTTTTT
TRBV4-3	TRBD1	TRBJ2-5	CASSQEGGIGAQYF	TGCGCCAGCAGCCAAGAAGGGGGCATTGGGGCCCAGTACTTC
TRBV7-6	TRBD2	TRBJ2-5	CASSLWGGSQETQYF	TGTGCCAGCAGCTTATGGGGGGGGTCACAAGAGACCCAGTACTTC
TRBV7-9	-	TRBJ2-7	CASSTSRAGIVYEQYF	TGTGCCAGCAGCACCTCTCGGGCGGGGATAGTCTACGAGCAGTACTTC
TRBV29-1	-	TRBJ1-1	CSVESGITDTEAFF	TGCAGCGTTGAATCCGGGATAACCGACACTGAAGCTTTCTTT
TRBV5-5	-	TRBJ1-1	CASSLNLRDTMNTEAFF	TGTGCCAGCAGCTTGAATCTTCGGGATACCATGAACACTGAAGCTTTCTTT
TRBV7-9	-	TRBJ1-1	CASSLLPTMTEAFF	TGTGCCAGCAGCTTATTGCCGACTATGACTGAAGCTTTCTTT
TRBV9	-	TRBJ2-6	CASSVARGGDGANVLTF	TGTGCCAGCAGCGTGGCCAGGGGAGGGGATGGGGCCAACGTCCTGACTTTC
TRBV4-1	-	TRBJ1-1	CASMDPDRREAFF	TGCGCCAGCATGGACCCGGACAGACGTGAAGCTTTCTTT
TRBV6-6	-	TRBJ2-1	CASSYSSNEQFF	TGTGCCAGCAGTTACTCGAGCAATGAGCAGTTCTTC
TRBV2	-	TRBJ1-4	CASSADRGGNEKLFF	TGTGCCAGCAGTGCGGACCGGGGTGGTAATGAAAAACTGTTTTTT
TRBV27	TRBD2	TRBJ2-2	CASSLYVLAGAPGELFF	TGTGCCAGCAGTTTATACGTTCTAGCGGGGGCCCCCGGGGAGCTGTTTTTT
TRBV27	-	TRBJ1-1	CASIPLGSMNTEAFF	TGTGCCAGCATCCCGCTAGGGAGCATGAACACTGAAGCTTTCTTT
TRBV29-1	TRBD2	TRBJ2-3	CSVRLAGFTDTQYF	TGCAGCGTTAGACTAGCGGGTTTCACAGATACGCAGTATTTT
TRBV11-3	-	TRBJ2-2	CASSPLGAATNTGELFF	TGTGCCAGCAGCCCACTAGGAGCCGCAACCAACACCGGGGAGCTGTTTTTT
TRBV5-1	TRBD1	TRBJ1-6	CASSDRQGASPLHF	TGCGCCAGCAGCGATAGACAGGGCGCCTCACCCCTCCACTTT
TRBV29-1	-	TRBJ1-2	CSAVPRGGYGYTF	TGCAGCGCTGTGCCTAGGGGGGGCTATGGCTACACCTTC
TRBV9	TRBD1	TRBJ1-2	CASSVASGTVGYTF	TGTGCCAGCAGCGTAGCTTCGGGGACAGTTGGCTACACCTTC